This T cell receptor beta chain stems from a study of tumor-infiltrating lymphocytes in localized non-small cell lung cancer. Turning to the study itself: The cohort mixed smokers and never-smokers, several histologies, and some post-neoadjuvant-chemotherapy samples. Tumor tissue and non-adjacent uninvolved lung came from each patient.

Per germline, CDR1 SGHTA and CDR2 FQGNSA. Unmatched junction bases numbered 6, after V lost 2 bases and J lost 4 bases. The CDR3 contains 16 residues. As concerns this clone: Its cognate antigen is unknown.

This table comes from immunoSEQ multiplex PCR, and its TCRdb copy is limited to in-frame clones, with some not included. The repertoire holds about 24,000 clones, with roughly 64% as singletons. The study, taken as a whole, reports: Each assay used a separate piece of the same tissue.

This chain uses TRBV7-2 with TRBJ2-2; 8 nucleotides match TRBD2. This receptor was obtained from a human donor with non-small cell lung cancer. Sequencing was carried out using lung tumor tissue. CDR3 nucleotide sequence: TGTGCCAGCAGCTTATTTGAACTAGCGGTCACCGGGGAGCTGTTTTTT. This gives the protein CASSLFELAVTGELFF.